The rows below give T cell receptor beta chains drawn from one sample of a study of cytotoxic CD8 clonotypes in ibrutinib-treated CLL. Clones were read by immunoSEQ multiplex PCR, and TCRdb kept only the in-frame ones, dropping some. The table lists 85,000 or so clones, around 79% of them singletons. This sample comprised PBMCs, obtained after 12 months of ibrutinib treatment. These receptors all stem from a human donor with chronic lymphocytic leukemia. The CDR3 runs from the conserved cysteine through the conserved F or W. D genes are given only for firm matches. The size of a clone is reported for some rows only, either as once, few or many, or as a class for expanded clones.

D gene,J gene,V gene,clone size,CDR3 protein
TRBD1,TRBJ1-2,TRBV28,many,CASSWRDRPVYGYTF
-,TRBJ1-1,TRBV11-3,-,CASSLDGAQGTEAFF
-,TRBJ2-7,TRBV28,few,CASRQGPYEQYF
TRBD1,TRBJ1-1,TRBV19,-,CASSVQGMNTEAFF
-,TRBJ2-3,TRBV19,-,CASSIARGRPDTQYF
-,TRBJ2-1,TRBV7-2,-,CASSPRGTGRPNEQFF
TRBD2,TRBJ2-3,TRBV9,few,CASSALGLAKVGDTQYF
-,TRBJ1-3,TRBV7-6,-,CASSFASGNTIYF
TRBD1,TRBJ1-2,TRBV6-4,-,CASSPGQGDYGYTF
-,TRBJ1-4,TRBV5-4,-,CASSFGGGEKLFF
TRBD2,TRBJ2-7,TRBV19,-,CASSIGRTGGYEQYF
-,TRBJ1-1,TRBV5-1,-,CASKITSMNTEAFF
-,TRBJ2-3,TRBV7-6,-,CASSPTPGSTDTQYF
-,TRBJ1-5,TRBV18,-,CASSPEVGDQPQHF
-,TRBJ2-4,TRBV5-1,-,CASSLAPQTARNQYF